This T cell receptor (beta chain) was profiled in a study of cytomegalovirus exposure and HLA in healthy donors. Remarks on this clone: Its antigen remains unidentified.

Study-wide findings and caveats: Analysis was carried out at a later point, and it linked a missense DCLRE1C variant to TCR beta V- and J-gene trimming.

The PCR employed 60 Vbeta primers together with 13 Jbeta primers. Clones were sequenced by immunoSEQ multiplex PCR, and TCRdb holds only the in-frame ones, with some missing. The data show roughly 240,000 clones, with just under 80% seen just once and less than 0.6% held by the top ten. This receptor was identified in a boy between 10 and 17 years old in good health and CMV-seronegative. The sequenced material came from PBMCs.

The CDR3 loop reads CASSFLPNTEAFF. Here the CDR3 DNA reads TGTGCCAGCAGCTTCCTCCCGAACACTGAAGCTTTCTTT. The V call is TRBV7-2, the J call TRBJ1-1; D gene uncertain. V was trimmed by 3 bases and J by 1 base, leaving 6 bases between them. The CDR3 runs 13 residues. Germline assignment: CDR1 SGHTA and CDR2 FQGNSA.